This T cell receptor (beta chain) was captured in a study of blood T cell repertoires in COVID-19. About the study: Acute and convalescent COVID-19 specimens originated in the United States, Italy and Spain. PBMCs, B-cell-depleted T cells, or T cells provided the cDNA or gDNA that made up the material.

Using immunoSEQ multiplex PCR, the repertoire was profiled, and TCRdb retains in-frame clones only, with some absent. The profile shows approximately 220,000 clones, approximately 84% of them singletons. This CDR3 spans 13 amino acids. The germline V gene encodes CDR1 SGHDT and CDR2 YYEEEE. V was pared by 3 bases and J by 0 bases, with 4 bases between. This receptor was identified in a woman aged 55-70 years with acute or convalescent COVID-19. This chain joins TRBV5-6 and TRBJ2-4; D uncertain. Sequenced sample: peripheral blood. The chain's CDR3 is CASSSLAKNIQYF. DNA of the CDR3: TGTGCCAGCAGCTCCTTAGCCAAAAACATTCAGTACTTC. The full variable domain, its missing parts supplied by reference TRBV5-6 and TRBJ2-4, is DAGVTQSPTHLIKTRGQQVTLRCSPKSGHDTVSWYQQALGQGPQFIFQYYEEEERQRGNFPDRFSGHQFPNYSSELNVNALLLGDSALYLCASSSLAKNIQYFGAGTRLSVL.